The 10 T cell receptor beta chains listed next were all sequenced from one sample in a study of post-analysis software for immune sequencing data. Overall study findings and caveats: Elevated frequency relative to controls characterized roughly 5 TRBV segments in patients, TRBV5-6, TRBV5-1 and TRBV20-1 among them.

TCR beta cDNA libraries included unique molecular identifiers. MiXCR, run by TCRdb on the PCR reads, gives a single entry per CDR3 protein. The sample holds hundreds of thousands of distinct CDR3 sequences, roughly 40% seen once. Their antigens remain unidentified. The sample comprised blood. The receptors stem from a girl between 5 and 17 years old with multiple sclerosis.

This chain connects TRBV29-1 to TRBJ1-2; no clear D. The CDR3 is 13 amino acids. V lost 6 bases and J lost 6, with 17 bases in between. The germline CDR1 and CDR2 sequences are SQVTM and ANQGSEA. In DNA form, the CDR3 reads TGCAGCGTAACCGAAGGAGGGCCCAATGGCTACACCTTC. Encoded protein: CSVTEGGPNGYTF.

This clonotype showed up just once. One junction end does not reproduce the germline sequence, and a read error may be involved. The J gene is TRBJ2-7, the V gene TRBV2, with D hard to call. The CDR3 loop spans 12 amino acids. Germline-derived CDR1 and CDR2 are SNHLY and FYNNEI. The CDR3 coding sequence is TGTGCCAGCAGCGAAGACGTGGTCGAGCAGTACTTC. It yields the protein CASSEDVVEQYF. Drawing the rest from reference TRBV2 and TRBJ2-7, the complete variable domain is EPEVTQTPSHQVTQMGQEVILRCVPISNHLYFYWYRQILGQKVEFLVSFYNNEISEKSEIFDDQFSVERPDGSNFTLKIRSTKLEDSAMYFCASSEDVVEQYFGPGTRLTVT.

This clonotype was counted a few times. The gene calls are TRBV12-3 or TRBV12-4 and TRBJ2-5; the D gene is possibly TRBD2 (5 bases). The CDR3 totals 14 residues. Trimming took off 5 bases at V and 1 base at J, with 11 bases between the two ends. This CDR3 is CASSMEDLQETQYF. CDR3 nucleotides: TGTGCCAGCAGTATGGAGGACCTCCAAGAGACCCAGTACTTC.

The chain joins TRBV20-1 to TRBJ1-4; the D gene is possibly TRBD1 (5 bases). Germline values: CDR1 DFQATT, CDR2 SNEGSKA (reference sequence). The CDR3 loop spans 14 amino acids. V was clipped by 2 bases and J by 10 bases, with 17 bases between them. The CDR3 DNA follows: TGCAGTGCTAGATGGGGGATCGCGGAGGGAAAACTGTTTTTT. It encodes CSARWGIAEGKLFF.

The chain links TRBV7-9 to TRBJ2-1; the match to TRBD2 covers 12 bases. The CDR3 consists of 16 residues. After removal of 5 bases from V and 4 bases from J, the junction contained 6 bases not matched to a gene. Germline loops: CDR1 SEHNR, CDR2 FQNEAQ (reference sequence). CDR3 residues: CASSDLAGGSYNEQFF. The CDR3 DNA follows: TGTGCCAGCAGCGACCTAGCGGGAGGGTCTTACAATGAGCAGTTCTTC.

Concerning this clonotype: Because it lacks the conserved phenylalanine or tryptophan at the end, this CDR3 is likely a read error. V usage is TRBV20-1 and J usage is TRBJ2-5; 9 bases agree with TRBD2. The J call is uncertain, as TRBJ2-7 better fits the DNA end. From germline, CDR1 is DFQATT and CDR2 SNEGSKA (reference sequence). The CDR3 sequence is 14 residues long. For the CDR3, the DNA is TGCAGTGTCCAGGGGCGGGGGGGCAGCTACGAGCAGTACTGC. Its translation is CSVQGRGGSYEQYC.

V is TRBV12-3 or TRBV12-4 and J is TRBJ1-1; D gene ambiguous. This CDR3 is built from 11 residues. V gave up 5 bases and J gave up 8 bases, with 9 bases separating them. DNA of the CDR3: TGTGCCAGCAGTACGGCCGGGGAAGCTTTCTTT. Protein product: CASSTAGEAFF.

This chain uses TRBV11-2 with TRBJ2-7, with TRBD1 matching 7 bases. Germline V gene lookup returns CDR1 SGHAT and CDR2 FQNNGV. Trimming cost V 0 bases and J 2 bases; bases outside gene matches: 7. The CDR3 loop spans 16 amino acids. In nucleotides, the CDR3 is TGTGCCAGCAGCTTAGACCTGACAGGGAGCACCTACGAGCAGTACTTC. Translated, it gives CASSLDLTGSTYEQYF.

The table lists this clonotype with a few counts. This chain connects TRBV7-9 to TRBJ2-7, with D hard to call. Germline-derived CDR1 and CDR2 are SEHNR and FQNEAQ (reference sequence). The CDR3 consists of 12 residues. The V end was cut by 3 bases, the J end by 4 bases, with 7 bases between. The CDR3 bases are TGTGCCAGCAGCTTCTCTAAGTACGAGCAGTACTTC. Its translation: CASSFSKYEQYF.

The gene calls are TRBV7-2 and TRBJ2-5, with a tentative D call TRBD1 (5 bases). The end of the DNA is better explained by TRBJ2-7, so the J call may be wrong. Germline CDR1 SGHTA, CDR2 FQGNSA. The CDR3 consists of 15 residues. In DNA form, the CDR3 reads TGTGCCAGCAGCTTGGATGCAGGGCAGGTTGGCGAGCAGTACTTC. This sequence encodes CASSLDAGQVGEQYF.